The sample holds a few counts of the clone carrying this T cell receptor (beta chain). Its cognate antigen is unknown. Quantitative 5'-RACE with molecular barcodes produced the TCR beta libraries. Each CDR3 protein gets one entry after TCRdb re-called the 5' RACE reads with MiXCR. The sample has 670,000 or so distinct CDR3 sequences, around 17% seen once. CDR1 and CDR2 from the germline V gene are SEHNR and FQNEAQ (reference sequence). This CDR3 spans 15 amino acids. After removal of 2 bases from V and 1 base from J, the junction contained 3 bases not matched to a gene. This entry belongs to a study of CD8 T cells in ankylosing spondylitis. Study-wide findings and caveats: Relatively scarce in peripheral blood, disease-linked clones were CD8+. For ankylosing spondylitis blood, a TCR beta motif of 7 to 9 highly homologous variants appeared characteristic. Reportedly, matched ankylosing spondylitis synovial fluid was significantly enriched for disease-linked clones.

Sample: blood, either unsorted or a sorted T cell fraction (not recorded which). The origin of this receptor is a male donor with ankylosing spondylitis. The chain recombines TRBV7-9 with TRBJ2-3; the match to TRBD2 covers 7 bases. CDR3 loop: CASSLTTSGTDTQYF. The CDR3 DNA reads TGTGCCAGCAGCTTAACTACTAGCGGCACAGATACGCAGTATTTT.